This is a list of T cell receptor beta chains from one sample in a study of blood T cell repertoires in COVID-19. Method: immunoSEQ multiplex PCR; TCRdb's copy keeps in-frame clones and lacks some. The sample includes about 110,000 clones, about 72% of them seen just once. Sequencing was done on a sample of peripheral blood. These receptors all come from a woman in her sixties with acute or convalescent COVID-19. Each CDR3 is given with its conserved first and last residue.

length,V,CDR3
15,TRBV19,CATHLRQGLLGGYTF
14,TRBV6-2/TRBV6-3,CASSRFRGNTEAFF
14,TRBV5-4,CASSLGGKNTEAFF
14,TRBV3-1/TRBV3-2,CASSQKQGNQPQHF
16,TRBV5-8,CASSLLAGLSYNEQFF
15,TRBV6-1,CASSEARTPTDTQYF
13,TRBV3-1/TRBV3-2,CASSQGAEGTQYF
15,TRBV6-6,CATADSPHSDTEAFF
14,TRBV7-9,CASIYDDRSYEQYF
16,TRBV5-1,CASSWGLGTEKNIQYF
14,TRBV19,CASSSPGERETQYF
13,TRBV15,CATSRAPQETQYF
15,TRBV5-6,CASSPSLTSGGEQYF
15,TRBV4-3,CASSQETGRTGELFF
15,TRBV11-3,CASSVQQGPSYEQYF
14,TRBV7-2,CASRDRAAGSPLHF
15,TRBV6-1,CASSEIGTALYGYTF
13,TRBV7-3,CASSALRGDTQYF
15,TRBV19,CASSGTSGSYNEQFF
12,TRBV28,CASTSSYNEQFF
13,TRBV2,CASIRSPSQPQHF
14,TRBV5-6,CASSPRMGHYGYTF
19,TRBV6-2/TRBV6-3,CASSPRGSGGFANTGELFF
18,TRBV3-1/TRBV3-2,CASSQGRGSRSSDYGYTF
12,TRBV29-1,CSVGKHSTEAFF
11,TRBV2,CASSPDREQFF
16,TRBV19,CASSMVTGRGKTEAFF